A single sample gave rise to the 16 T cell receptor beta chains below, sequenced in a study of response to subunit inactivated influenza vaccine. TCRdb itself ran the RT-PCR reads through MiXCR, one entry per CDR3 protein. The sample lists about 480,000 distinct CDR3 sequences, roughly 11% occurring once. Sequencing used PBMCs from blood, obtained roughly 46 days after vaccination. These receptors were collected from a middle-aged man who received an inactivated influenza vaccine.

This clonotype came up a few times. The genes are TRBV4-1 and TRBJ2-3; D unclear. V was clipped by 5 bases and J by 6 bases, with 12 bases between them. Per germline, CDR1 MGHRA and CDR2 YSYEKL. The CDR3 covers 13 residues. This chain's CDR3 is CASSARASDTQYF. DNA for the CDR3: TGCGCCAGCAGCGCAAGGGCCTCGGATACGCAGTATTTT.

This clonotype was seen only a few times. J is TRBJ1-1 and V is TRBV12-3 or TRBV12-4; D unclear. Between the trimmed V and J ends, which lost 7 bases and 2 bases, there was a span of 11 bases. This CDR3 spans 13 amino acids. The DNA of the CDR3 is TGTGCCAGCAAATCAGAGATTAACACTGAAGCTTTCTTT. This gives the protein CASKSEINTEAFF.

This clonotype was seen repeatedly, ten times or more. This rearrangement joins TRBV6-2 or TRBV6-3 to TRBJ2-1; 9 bases align to TRBD1. V was clipped by 3 bases and J by 6 bases; unmatched bases: 6. The CDR3 has 15 amino acids. Germline V gives CDR1 MNHEY, CDR2 SVGEGT. The DNA for the CDR3 is TGTGCCAGCAGTTATCAGGGGACAGGGTTCAATGAGCAGTTCTTC. Translation gives CASSYQGTGFNEQFF.

The chain employs TRBV29-1 and TRBJ2-3, with D perhaps TRBD2 (5 bases). Deletions cut 1 base from V and 2 bases from J, with 7 bases between. Germline V gives CDR1 SQVTM, CDR2 ANQGSEA. CDR3 length equals 13 residues. DNA for the CDR3: TGCAGCGTTGAAGGAGGGCACACAGATACGCAGTATTTT. This encodes CSVEGGHTDTQYF.

This clonotype was counted only a few times. The V gene is TRBV3-1, the J gene TRBJ1-2, with D possibly matching TRBD1 (5 bases). CDR3 length: 15 residues. CDR1 is LGHDT and CDR2 is YNNKEL in the germline V gene (reference sequence). With 3 bases removed from V and 6 bases from J, the gap between germline ends came to 17 bases. This CDR3 is CASSHLPAGSNGYTF. As DNA, the CDR3 is TGTGCCAGCAGCCATCTCCCCGCAGGGAGTAATGGCTACACCTTC.

The chain joins TRBV7-9 to TRBJ2-1; 8 bases agree with TRBD1. V dropped 0 bases and J dropped 8; count of bases not matched to a gene: 6. The length of the CDR3 is 15 residues. Germline V gene sequence: CDR1 SEHNR, CDR2 FQNEAQ (reference sequence). CDR3 sequence reads: CASSLAVTGGYEQFF. For the CDR3, the DNA is TGTGCCAGCAGCTTAGCCGTCACAGGGGGGTATGAGCAGTTCTTC.

This chain connects TRBV9 to TRBJ2-3; 7 bases are a match to TRBD2. The germline gives CDR1 SGDLS, CDR2 YYNGEE. V lost 4 bases, J lost 3 bases, and 8 bases stayed unmatched. The CDR3 has 15 amino acids. The CDR3 coding sequence is TGTGCCAGCAGCCCCTACGCGGGAGAAACAGATACGCAGTATTTT. Translated, it gives CASSPYAGETDTQYF.

This clonotype was recorded many times. This sequence joins TRBV6-1 and TRBJ2-2, with 9 bases fitting TRBD1. CDR3 length: 16 residues. Trimming cost V 4 bases and J 4 bases; bases outside gene matches: 7. Germline V gene lookup returns CDR1 MNHNS and CDR2 SASEGT. The CDR3 region is CASSGQGVNPTGELFF. In DNA form, the CDR3 reads TGTGCCAGCAGTGGACAGGGGGTCAATCCCACCGGGGAGCTGTTTTTT.

The chain employs TRBV7-9 and TRBJ1-2; TRBD1 aligns across 7 bases. Looked up from germline, CDR1 is SEHNR and CDR2 is FQNEAQ (reference sequence). This CDR3 contains 14 residues. The ends lost 4 bases at V and 4 bases at J; junction bases unmatched: 6. CDR3 in DNA: TGTGCCAGCAGCTCCGGGGCAGGGGGCTATGGCTACACCTTC. Its protein product is CASSSGAGGYGYTF.

Remarks on this clonotype: The junction departs from germline at one end; a sequencing error may be responsible. The rearrangement links TRBV29-1 to TRBJ2-7, with 7 bases matching TRBD1. From germline, CDR1 is SQVTM and CDR2 ANQGSEA. CDR3 size: 12 residues. The CDR3 protein is CSATGASFEQYF. As DNA, the CDR3 is TGCAGCGCCACAGGGGCCTCCTTCGAGCAGTACTTC.

The V call is TRBV20-1, the J call TRBJ2-3; 7 positions agree with TRBD2. V was pared by 1 base and J by 5 bases, with 6 bases of the junction left unmatched. Germline loops: CDR1 DFQATT, CDR2 SNEGSKA (reference sequence). This CDR3 comprises 14 residues. DNA of the CDR3: TGCAGTGCTAGAGGCGGGAGTATCGGAGATACGCAGTATTTT. It translates to CSARGGSIGDTQYF.

The rearrangement uses TRBV4-2 and TRBJ1-6; the D is unclear. The V gene lost 3 bases and the J gene lost 9 bases, with 9 bases spanning the gap. CDR1 and CDR2 from the germline V gene are LGHNA and YNFKEQ. The CDR3 loop spans 13 amino acids. The CDR3 bases are TGTGCCAGCAGCCATGAACGTGGTTCACCCCTCCACTTT. Its translation is CASSHERGSPLHF.

CDR3 DNA sequence: TGCGCCAGCAGCCAGGGTGGAATCAGGACAGCGAACACCGGGGAGCTGTTTTTT. It codes for CASSQGGIRTANTGELFF. V and J are TRBV4-3 and TRBJ2-2; D might be TRBD1 (6 bases). Germline assignment: CDR1 LGHNA and CDR2 YSLEER. The CDR3 is made up of 18 amino acids. Trimming removed 3 bases from V and 0 bases from J, with 17 bases in between.

This clonotype was detected many times. The chain uses TRBV20-1 and TRBJ2-2, with TRBD2 as a possible D gene (5 bases). Germline CDR1 DFQATT, CDR2 SNEGSKA (reference sequence). The V end was cut by 1 base, the J end by 4 bases, with 10 bases between. The CDR3 totals 14 residues. DNA for the CDR3: TGCAGTGCTAGAGTCGGGGTGGGCACCGGGGAGCTGTTTTTT. Its protein is CSARVGVGTGELFF.

The V gene is TRBV2, the J gene TRBJ2-7; D remains ambiguous. The CDR3 length is 13 residues. Germline-derived CDR1 and CDR2 are SNHLY and FYNNEI. Trimming cost V 5 bases and J 1 base, with 9 bases left between them. The CDR3 spells CASSYSHSYEQYF. CDR3 DNA sequence: TGTGCCAGCAGTTACTCCCATTCCTACGAGCAGTACTTC.

The genes are TRBV6-2 or TRBV6-3 and TRBJ2-7; D may be TRBD2 (5 bases). The CDR3 contains 15 residues. Germline CDR1 MNHEY, CDR2 SVGEGT. Trimming took off 2 bases at V and 3 bases at J, with 14 bases between the two ends. As DNA, the CDR3 is TGTGCCAGCAGTTACGACCCTAGCACGTTCTACGAGCAGTACTTC. Translating it yields CASSYDPSTFYEQYF.